A selection of T cell receptor beta chains follows, all from one sample in a study of early T cells in non-severe SARS-CoV-2 infection. MiXCR, run by TCRdb on the 5' RACE reads, gives a single entry per CDR3 protein. The table shows 70,000 to 85,000 distinct CDR3 sequences, with less than 15% occurring only once. The sequencing sample was made of whole blood. Source of these receptors: an adult who was a healthcare worker with PCR-confirmed SARS-CoV-2 infection or an uninfected control (not recorded which). Both conserved end residues are part of each CDR3. The D gene is left open where the match is weak. Clone size is given for some rows only: seen once, a few or many times, or a class if the clone is expanded.

CDR3 protein: CSAIDRASTDTQYF
CDR3 DNA: TGCAGCGCCATCGACAGGGCCTCCACAGATACGCAGTATTTT
V gene: TRBV29-1
D gene: TRBD1
clone size: -
J gene: TRBJ2-3

CDR3 protein: CASSPGSWGNQPQHF
CDR3 DNA: TGTGCCAGCAGCCCAGGGTCTTGGGGCAATCAGCCCCAGCATTTT
V gene: TRBV7-9
D gene: -
clone size: many
J gene: TRBJ1-5

CDR3 protein: CASSEAGLGEQYF
CDR3 DNA: TGTGCCAGCAGTGAAGCAGGGCTGGGAGAGCAGTACTTC
V gene: TRBV6-1
D gene: -
clone size: many
J gene: TRBJ2-7

CDR3 protein: CASSLMAGVETQYF
CDR3 DNA: TGTGCCAGCAGCTTAATGGCGGGGGTGGAGACCCAGTACTTC
V gene: TRBV7-9
D gene: TRBD2
clone size: -
J gene: TRBJ2-5

CDR3 protein: CASSSLGHRPEAFF
CDR3 DNA: TGTGCCAGCAGCTCTTTGGGCCATCGACCTGAAGCTTTCTTT
V gene: TRBV5-6
D gene: -
clone size: many
J gene: TRBJ1-1

CDR3 protein: CAISDRTGVEAFF
CDR3 DNA: TGTGCCATCAGTGACCGGACAGGGGTAGAAGCTTTCTTT
V gene: TRBV10-3
D gene: TRBD1
clone size: many
J gene: TRBJ1-1

CDR3 protein: CAKRSDTGYEQYF
CDR3 DNA: TGTGCTAAACGATCGGACACGGGCTACGAGCAGTACTTC
V gene: TRBV2
D gene: -
clone size: few
J gene: TRBJ2-7

CDR3 protein: CSARVDRVGGYTF
CDR3 DNA: TGCAGTGCTAGAGTGGACAGAGTAGGAGGCTACACCTTC
V gene: TRBV20-1
D gene: -
clone size: many
J gene: TRBJ1-2

CDR3 protein: CASSHFSGTGLADTQYF
CDR3 DNA: TGTGCCAGCAGTCACTTCTCCGGGACAGGGCTTGCAGATACGCAGTATTTT
V gene: TRBV6-5
D gene: TRBD1
clone size: -
J gene: TRBJ2-3

CDR3 protein: CSSSPRAASSYNEQFF
CDR3 DNA: TGTTCCAGCAGCCCCCGGGCGGCGAGCTCCTACAATGAGCAGTTCTTC
V gene: TRBV7-9
D gene: -
clone size: -
J gene: TRBJ2-1

CDR3 protein: CSVMSGEAFF
CDR3 DNA: TGCAGCGTTATGTCGGGAGAAGCTTTCTTT
V gene: TRBV29-1
D gene: -
clone size: -
J gene: TRBJ1-1

CDR3 protein: CASSPRAGQEDTIYF
CDR3 DNA: TGTGCCAGCAGCCCGCGAGCCGGACAGGAAGACACCATATATTTT
V gene: TRBV7-8
D gene: TRBD1
clone size: many
J gene: TRBJ1-3

CDR3 protein: CASSFRLYEQFF
CDR3 DNA: TGTGCCAGCAGTTTCCGACTATACGAGCAGTTCTTC
V gene: TRBV28
D gene: -
clone size: -
J gene: TRBJ2-1

CDR3 protein: CASSAPYIDEQYF
CDR3 DNA: TGTGCCAGCAGTGCCCCCTATATCGACGAGCAGTACTTC
V gene: TRBV12-3/TRBV12-4
D gene: -
clone size: -
J gene: TRBJ2-7

CDR3 protein: CASSYLLTDTQYF
CDR3 DNA: TGTGCCAGCAGTTACCTTCTCACAGATACGCAGTATTTT
V gene: TRBV6-2/TRBV6-3
D gene: -
clone size: -
J gene: TRBJ2-3

CDR3 protein: CASSYSRSSSLEQYF
CDR3 DNA: TGTGCCAGCAGTTACTCGAGGTCTAGCAGCTTGGAGCAGTACTTC
V gene: TRBV6-5
D gene: -
clone size: many
J gene: TRBJ2-7

CDR3 protein: CASSLLAGADYNEQFF
CDR3 DNA: TGTGCCAGCAGTTTATTAGCGGGGGCAGATTACAATGAGCAGTTCTTC
V gene: TRBV27
D gene: TRBD2
clone size: few
J gene: TRBJ2-1

CDR3 protein: CASTRGSPYEQYF
CDR3 DNA: TGTGCCAGCACCCGGGGCAGCCCCTACGAGCAGTACTTC
V gene: TRBV28
D gene: -
clone size: -
J gene: TRBJ2-7

CDR3 protein: CASSLWQGNQPQHF
CDR3 DNA: TGTGCCAGCAGCTTATGGCAGGGAAATCAGCCCCAGCATTTT
V gene: TRBV7-2
D gene: -
clone size: -
J gene: TRBJ1-5

CDR3 protein: CATSESGRETQYF
CDR3 DNA: TGTGCCACCAGTGAATCAGGGAGGGAGACCCAGTACTTC
V gene: TRBV24-1
D gene: -
clone size: few
J gene: TRBJ2-5

CDR3 protein: CASSHGREQFF
CDR3 DNA: TGTGCCAGCAGTCACGGCCGTGAGCAGTTCTTC
V gene: TRBV6-2/TRBV6-3
D gene: -
clone size: -
J gene: TRBJ2-1

CDR3 protein: CASKVGQTYGYTF
CDR3 DNA: TGCGCCAGCAAAGTGGGTCAGACCTATGGCTACACCTTC
V gene: TRBV5-1
D gene: -
clone size: many
J gene: TRBJ1-2

CDR3 protein: CASCVLAKNIQYF
CDR3 DNA: TGTGCCAGCTGCGTCCTAGCCAAAAACATTCAGTACTTC
V gene: TRBV12-3/TRBV12-4
D gene: -
clone size: many
J gene: TRBJ2-4

CDR3 protein: CSAKDSGQGETEQYF
CDR3 DNA: TGCAGTGCGAAGGACTCTGGACAGGGGGAAACCGAGCAGTACTTC
V gene: TRBV20-1
D gene: TRBD1
clone size: few
J gene: TRBJ2-7

CDR3 protein: CASSLWGDSPLHF
CDR3 DNA: TGTGCCAGCAGCTTATGGGGGGATTCACCCCTCCACTTT
V gene: TRBV7-9
D gene: -
clone size: many
J gene: TRBJ1-6

CDR3 protein: CASSWGQDTYEQYF
CDR3 DNA: TGTGCCAGCAGTTGGGGACAGGACACCTACGAGCAGTACTTC
V gene: TRBV2
D gene: TRBD1
clone size: -
J gene: TRBJ2-7

CDR3 protein: CSVWDTYGYTF
CDR3 DNA: TGCAGCGTCTGGGACACCTATGGCTACACCTTC
V gene: TRBV29-1
D gene: -
clone size: -
J gene: TRBJ1-2

CDR3 protein: CSVESGWNIQYF
CDR3 DNA: TGCAGCGTTGAGTCGGGATGGAACATTCAGTACTTC
V gene: TRBV29-1
D gene: -
clone size: few
J gene: TRBJ2-4

CDR3 protein: CASSQSAVAGANVLTF
CDR3 DNA: TGCGCCAGCAGTCAGTCGGCGGTGGCTGGGGCCAACGTCCTGACTTTC
V gene: TRBV23-1
D gene: -
clone size: -
J gene: TRBJ2-6

CDR3 protein: CASSSRADRPYEQYF
CDR3 DNA: TGTGCCAGCAGCTCTAGGGCGGACCGACCCTACGAGCAGTACTTC
V gene: TRBV12-3/TRBV12-4
D gene: -
clone size: -
J gene: TRBJ2-7

CDR3 protein: CASSATVYGDSPLHF
CDR3 DNA: TGTGCCAGCAGTGCGACCGTTTATGGAGATTCACCCCTCCACTTT
V gene: TRBV6-1
D gene: -
clone size: few
J gene: TRBJ1-6

CDR3 protein: CASSQRAGYEAFF
CDR3 DNA: TGCGCCAGCAGCCAGAGGGCAGGATACGAAGCTTTCTTT
V gene: TRBV5-1
D gene: -
clone size: -
J gene: TRBJ1-1

CDR3 protein: CASSLRGYNTGELFF
CDR3 DNA: TGTGCCAGCAGCTTGAGGGGCTACAACACCGGGGAGCTGTTTTTT
V gene: TRBV7-3
D gene: -
clone size: -
J gene: TRBJ2-2

CDR3 protein: CASSQVDDEQYF
CDR3 DNA: TGTGCCAGCAGCCAGGTGGATGACGAGCAGTACTTC
V gene: TRBV3-1
D gene: -
clone size: many
J gene: TRBJ2-7

CDR3 protein: CASSLFSLSSGANVLTF
CDR3 DNA: TGTGCCAGCAGCTTATTCTCGCTTAGCTCTGGGGCCAACGTCCTGACTTTC
V gene: TRBV7-3
D gene: -
clone size: few
J gene: TRBJ2-6

CDR3 protein: CSVRRDSSDNEQFF
CDR3 DNA: TGCAGCGTGCGCCGAGACTCTTCGGACAATGAGCAGTTCTTC
V gene: TRBV29-1
D gene: -
clone size: many
J gene: TRBJ2-1

CDR3 protein: CASSLQGFYGYTF
CDR3 DNA: TGTGCCAGCAGCTTACAGGGTTTCTATGGCTACACCTTC
V gene: TRBV7-3
D gene: -
clone size: -
J gene: TRBJ1-2

CDR3 protein: CASSSAGYEQYF
CDR3 DNA: TGTGCCAGCAGTTCAGCGGGATACGAGCAGTACTTC
V gene: TRBV6-1
D gene: TRBD2
clone size: few
J gene: TRBJ2-7

CDR3 protein: CASSESGIGNYGYTF
CDR3 DNA: TGTGCCAGCAGTGAATCAGGGATAGGGAACTATGGCTACACCTTC
V gene: TRBV25-1
D gene: -
clone size: -
J gene: TRBJ1-2

CDR3 protein: CASSLGPEAYNEQFF
CDR3 DNA: TGCGCCAGCAGCTTGGGGCCCGAGGCCTACAATGAGCAGTTCTTC
V gene: TRBV5-1
D gene: -
clone size: few
J gene: TRBJ2-1

CDR3 protein: CASSWRGTASFSGAYEQYF
CDR3 DNA: TGTGCCAGCAGCTGGAGGGGGACAGCTAGTTTTTCCGGGGCATACGAGCAGTACTTC
V gene: TRBV7-2
D gene: -
clone size: -
J gene: TRBJ2-7

CDR3 protein: CASSSGVTGLGEPQHF
CDR3 DNA: TGCGCCAGCAGCTCCGGCGTGACAGGGCTCGGGGAGCCCCAGCATTTT
V gene: TRBV4-1
D gene: TRBD1
clone size: many
J gene: TRBJ1-5

CDR3 protein: CASSFSNRLSTF
CDR3 DNA: TGTGCCAGCAGTTTTTCCAACCGGCTGTCCACCTTC
V gene: TRBV28
D gene: -
clone size: few
J gene: TRBJ1-2

CDR3 protein: CASSQAHEQYF
CDR3 DNA: TGTGCCAGCAGCCAAGCCCACGAGCAGTACTTC
V gene: TRBV14
D gene: -
clone size: many
J gene: TRBJ2-7

CDR3 protein: CASSPSLRGGTGELFF
CDR3 DNA: TGTGCCAGCAGCCCTTCCCTCCGGGGTGGCACCGGGGAGCTGTTTTTT
V gene: TRBV7-2
D gene: -
clone size: few
J gene: TRBJ2-2

CDR3 protein: CASSLQPGLDGTGELFF
CDR3 DNA: TGCGCCAGCAGCTTGCAGCCGGGACTAGATGGCACCGGAGAGCTGTTTTTT
V gene: TRBV5-1
D gene: TRBD2
clone size: -
J gene: TRBJ2-2

CDR3 protein: CASSVREQFF
CDR3 DNA: TGTGCCAGCAGTGTGCGGGAGCAGTTCTTC
V gene: TRBV2
D gene: -
clone size: -
J gene: TRBJ2-1

CDR3 protein: CASSPRNTLAGGHNEQFF
CDR3 DNA: TGTGCCAGCAGCCCCAGAAACACCCTAGCGGGAGGGCACAATGAGCAGTTCTTC
V gene: TRBV28
D gene: TRBD2
clone size: few
J gene: TRBJ2-1

CDR3 protein: CSASTGAQNIQYF
CDR3 DNA: TGCAGCGCCTCGACAGGGGCTCAAAACATTCAGTACTTC
V gene: TRBV29-1
D gene: TRBD1
clone size: many
J gene: TRBJ2-4

CDR3 protein: CASSPEYGEYTDTQYF
CDR3 DNA: TGCGCCAGCAGCCCCGAATATGGAGAGTACACAGATACGCAGTATTTT
V gene: TRBV5-1
D gene: -
clone size: once
J gene: TRBJ2-3

CDR3 protein: CASSPPGRSFTGELFF
CDR3 DNA: TGTGCCAGCAGCCCCCCGGGCAGGTCATTCACCGGGGAGCTGTTTTTT
V gene: TRBV7-6
D gene: -
clone size: -
J gene: TRBJ2-2